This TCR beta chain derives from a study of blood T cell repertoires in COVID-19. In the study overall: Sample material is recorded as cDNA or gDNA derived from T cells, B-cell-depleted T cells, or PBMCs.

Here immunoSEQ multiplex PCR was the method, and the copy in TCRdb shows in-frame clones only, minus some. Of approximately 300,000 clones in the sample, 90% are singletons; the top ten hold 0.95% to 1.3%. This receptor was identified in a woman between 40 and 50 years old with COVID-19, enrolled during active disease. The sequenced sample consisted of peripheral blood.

This chain's CDR3 is CASSAGGISGNTIYF. CDR3 nucleotide sequence: TGTGCCAGTAGTGCAGGGGGAATCTCTGGAAACACCATATATTTT. The chain couples TRBV19 to TRBJ1-3, with TRBD1 matching 7 bases. Germline V lookup: CDR1 LNHDA, CDR2 SQIVND (reference sequence). This CDR3 comprises 15 residues. V lost 5 bases, J lost 0 bases, and 4 bases stayed unmatched.